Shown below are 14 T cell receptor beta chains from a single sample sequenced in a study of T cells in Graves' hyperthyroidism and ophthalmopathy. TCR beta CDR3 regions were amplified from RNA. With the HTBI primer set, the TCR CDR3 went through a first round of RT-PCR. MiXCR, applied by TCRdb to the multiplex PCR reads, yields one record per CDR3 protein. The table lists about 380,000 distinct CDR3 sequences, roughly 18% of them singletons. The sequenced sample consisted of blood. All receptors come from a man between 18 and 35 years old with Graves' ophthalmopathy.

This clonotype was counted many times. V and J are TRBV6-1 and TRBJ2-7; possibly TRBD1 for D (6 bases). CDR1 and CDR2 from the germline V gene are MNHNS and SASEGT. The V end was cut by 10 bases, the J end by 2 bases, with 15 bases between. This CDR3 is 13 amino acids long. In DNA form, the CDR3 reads TGTGCCACCGCGCGATCAGGGGCCTACGAGCAGTACTTC. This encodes CATARSGAYEQYF.

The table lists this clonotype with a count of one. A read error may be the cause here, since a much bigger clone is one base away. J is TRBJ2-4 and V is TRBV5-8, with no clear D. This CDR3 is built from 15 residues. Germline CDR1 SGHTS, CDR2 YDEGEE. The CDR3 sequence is CASSPLEIAKNVQYF. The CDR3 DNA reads TGTGCCAGCAGCCCCTTAGAGATAGCCAAAAACGTTCAGTACTTC.

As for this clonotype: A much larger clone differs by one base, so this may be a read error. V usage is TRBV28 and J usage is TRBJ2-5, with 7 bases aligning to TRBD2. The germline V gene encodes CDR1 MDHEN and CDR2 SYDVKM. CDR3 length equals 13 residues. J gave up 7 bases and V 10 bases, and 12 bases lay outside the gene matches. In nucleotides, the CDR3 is TGTGCCACGACTGGATGGGAGGGTGCGACCCAGTACTTC. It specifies CATTGWEGATQYF. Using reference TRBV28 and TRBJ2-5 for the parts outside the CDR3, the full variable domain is DVKVTQSSRYLVKRTGEKVFLECVQDMDHENMFWYRQDPGLGLRLIYFSYDVKMKEKGDIPEGYSVSREKKERFSLILESASTNQTSMYLCATTGWEGATQYFGPGTRLLVL.

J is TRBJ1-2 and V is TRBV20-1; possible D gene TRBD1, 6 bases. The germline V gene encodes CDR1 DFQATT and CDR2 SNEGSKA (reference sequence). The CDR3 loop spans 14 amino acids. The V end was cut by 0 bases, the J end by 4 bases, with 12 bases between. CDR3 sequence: CSAREADRIYGYTF. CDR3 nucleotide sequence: TGCAGTGCTAGAGAAGCCGACAGGATCTATGGCTACACCTTC.

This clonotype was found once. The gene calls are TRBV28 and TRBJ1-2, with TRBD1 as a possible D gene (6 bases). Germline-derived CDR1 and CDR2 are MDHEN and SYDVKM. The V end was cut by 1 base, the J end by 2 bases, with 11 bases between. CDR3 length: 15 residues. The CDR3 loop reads CASSLLDSRNYGYTF. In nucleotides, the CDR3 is TGTGCCAGCAGTTTATTGGACAGTCGAAACTATGGCTACACCTTC.

CDR3 loop: CASSRGGDTAYEQYF. CDR3 DNA sequence: TGTGCCAGCAGCCGGGGTGGGGATACGGCCTACGAGCAGTACTTC. The chain carries TRBV3-1 and TRBJ2-7; D unresolved. CDR1 LGHDT and CDR2 YNNKEL come from the germline V gene (reference sequence). The CDR3 consists of 15 residues. Trimming stripped 4 bases from V and 2 bases from J, with 15 bases between.

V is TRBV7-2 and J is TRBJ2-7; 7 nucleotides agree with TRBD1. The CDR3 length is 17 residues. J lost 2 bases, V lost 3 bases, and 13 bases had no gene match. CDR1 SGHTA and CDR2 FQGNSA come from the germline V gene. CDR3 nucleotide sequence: TGTGCCAGCAGCTTGGCTGGGTCGGGACAGCTAGCCTACGAGCAGTACTTC. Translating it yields CASSLAGSGQLAYEQYF.

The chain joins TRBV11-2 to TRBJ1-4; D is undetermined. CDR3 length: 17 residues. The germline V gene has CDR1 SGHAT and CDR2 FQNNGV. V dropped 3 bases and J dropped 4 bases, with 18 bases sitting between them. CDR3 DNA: TGTGCCAGCAGCTTCCGGAGCGGACCCCAGGATAATGAAAAACTGTTTTTT. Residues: CASSFRSGPQDNEKLFF.

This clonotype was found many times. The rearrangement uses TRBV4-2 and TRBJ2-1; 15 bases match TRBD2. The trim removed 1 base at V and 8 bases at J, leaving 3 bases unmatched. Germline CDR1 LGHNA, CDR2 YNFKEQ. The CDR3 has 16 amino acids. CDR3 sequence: CASSQGTSGGADEQFF. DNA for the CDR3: TGTGCCAGCAGCCAAGGGACTAGCGGGGGGGCCGATGAGCAGTTCTTC.

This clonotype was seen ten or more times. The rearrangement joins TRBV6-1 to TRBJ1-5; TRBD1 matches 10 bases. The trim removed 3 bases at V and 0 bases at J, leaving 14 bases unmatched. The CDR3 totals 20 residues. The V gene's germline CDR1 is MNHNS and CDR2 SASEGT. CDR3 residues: CASSDLPETGGAYSNQPQHF. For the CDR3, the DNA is TGTGCCAGCAGTGACTTGCCCGAGACAGGGGGCGCTTATAGCAATCAGCCCCAGCATTTT.

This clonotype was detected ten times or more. CDR3 DNA: TGTGCCAGCAGCTTGCAGGATACCTACGAGCAGTACTTC. Protein: CASSLQDTYEQYF. V and J are TRBV5-8 and TRBJ2-7, with unresolved D. The CDR3 loop spans 13 amino acids. Trimming removed 1 base from V and 2 bases from J, with 7 bases in between. Germline CDR1 reads SGHTS; CDR2 reads YDEGEE.

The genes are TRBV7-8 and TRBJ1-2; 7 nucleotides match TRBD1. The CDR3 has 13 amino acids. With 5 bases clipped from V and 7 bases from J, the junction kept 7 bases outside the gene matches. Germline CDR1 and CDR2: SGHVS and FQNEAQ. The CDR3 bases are TGTGCCAGCAGCACCCGACAGGGTTCTGGCTACACCTTC. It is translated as CASSTRQGSGYTF.

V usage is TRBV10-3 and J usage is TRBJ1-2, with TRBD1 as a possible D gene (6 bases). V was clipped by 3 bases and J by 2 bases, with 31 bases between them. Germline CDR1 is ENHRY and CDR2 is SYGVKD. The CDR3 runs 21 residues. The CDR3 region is CAISDPPLSPHRDKGNYGYTF. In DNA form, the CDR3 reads TGTGCCATCAGTGACCCACCCCTATCTCCCCACCGGGACAAAGGAAACTATGGCTACACCTTC.

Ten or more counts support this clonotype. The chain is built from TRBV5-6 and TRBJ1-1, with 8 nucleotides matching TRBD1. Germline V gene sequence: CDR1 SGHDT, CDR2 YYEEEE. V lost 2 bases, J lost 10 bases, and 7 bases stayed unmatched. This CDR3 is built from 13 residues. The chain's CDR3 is CASSFAGGAVAFF. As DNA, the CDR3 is TGTGCCAGCAGCTTCGCAGGGGGCGCGGTAGCTTTCTTT.